This is a list of T cell receptor beta chains from one sample in a study of memory CD4+ T cells and cytomegalovirus serostatus. Libraries were prepared by immunoSEQ multiplex PCR; TCRdb keeps only in-frame clonotypes and omits some of them. The table has about 59,000 clones, 80% to 90% seen once; the top ten hold about 0.95%. Sequencing was done on a sample of memory CD4+ T cells from blood. The receptors shown here come from an adult in good health and CMV-seronegative. Each CDR3 is given with its conserved first and last residue. The D gene is left open where the match is weak. Expanded clones get a size class; other rows say once, few or many, or leave the size out.

d_call j_call v_call clone_size cdr3_nt cdr3_aa
TRBD2 TRBJ2-7 TRBV5-4 - TGTGCCAGCAGCCGGGAGGGCCGAGAGCAGTACTTC CASSREGREQYF
TRBD2 TRBJ2-3 TRBV10-3 - TGTGCCGCATCGGGGGGATCAGATACGCAGTATTTT CAASGGSDTQYF
- TRBJ2-7 TRBV5-1 - TGCGCCAGCAGGAGTACCTCCTACGAGCAGTACTTC CASRSTSYEQYF
- TRBJ2-5 TRBV29-1 - TGCAGCGTTGGGGCACTGGAGACCCAGTACTTC CSVGALETQYF
- TRBJ1-2 TRBV7-9 - TGTGCCAGCAGCTTAGATGTTAAAGCGGGCTACACCTTC CASSLDVKAGYTF
TRBD1 TRBJ2-5 TRBV18 - TGTGCCAGCTCCCCGGGACAGGCGAAAGAGACCCAGTACTTC CASSPGQAKETQYF
TRBD1 TRBJ2-4 TRBV25-1 - TGTGCCAGCAGTGAATGGAAGGGGGCCACCAAAAACATTCAGTACTTC CASSEWKGATKNIQYF
TRBD1 TRBJ1-2 TRBV27 - TGTGCCAGCAGTTCCTCAGACAGGGTGGGAGTTGGTGGCTACACCTTC CASSSSDRVGVGGYTF
TRBD2 TRBJ2-7 TRBV7-2 - TGTGCCAGCAGCTTAGCGGGGACTAGCGGTCTCCGCGAGCAGTACTTC CASSLAGTSGLREQYF
- TRBJ2-1 TRBV7-6 few TGTGCCAGCAGCTACCAGTCTTACAATGAGCAGTTCTTC CASSYQSYNEQFF
- TRBJ1-1 TRBV5-5 - TGTGCCAGCAGCCCGGACAGATTTGGAGCTTTCTTT CASSPDRFGAFF
TRBD2 TRBJ2-3 TRBV5-1 - TGCGCCAGCAGCTTGGGGGGGACTAGCGGAACAGATACGCAGTATTTT CASSLGGTSGTDTQYF
- TRBJ1-5 TRBV7-9 - TGTGCCAGCAGCTTAGCAGGGGCAAGTCAGCCCCAGCATTTT CASSLAGASQPQHF
- TRBJ2-1 TRBV11-2 once TGTGCCAGCAGTTCACTAGTTATTCAGTTCTTC CASSSLVIQFF
- TRBJ1-3 TRBV5-6 - TGTGCCAGCAGCGTGGAGCCCGAGGCTGGAAACACCATATATTTT CASSVEPEAGNTIYF
- TRBJ1-3 TRBV7-2 - TGTGCCAGCAGCTTAGACTCGACAGCGAGCTCTGGAAACACCATATATTTT CASSLDSTASSGNTIYF
TRBD1 TRBJ2-7 TRBV2 - TGTGCCAGCAGGCCAGAGGGGACAGGGAGGACGGGGGAGCAGTACTTC CASRPEGTGRTGEQYF
TRBD1 TRBJ2-1 TRBV6-1 - TGTGCCAGCTGGGACAGGCGGAATGAGCAGTTCTTC CASWDRRNEQFF
- TRBJ1-2 TRBV9 - TGTGCCAGCAGCACCACGTCCGGCTACTATGGCTACACCTTC CASSTTSGYYGYTF
- TRBJ2-1 TRBV5-1 - TGCGCCAGCAGCTATTCGGCCGCAGCGAATCCCCAGTTCTTC CASSYSAAANPQFF
- TRBJ2-3 TRBV4-1 - TGCGCCAGCAGCCACGGGGTGGTCGGCACAGATACGCAGTATTTT CASSHGVVGTDTQYF
- TRBJ1-5 TRBV6-5 - TGTGCCAGCAGGCGGGACGGTTTCGGCAATCAGCCCCAGCATTTT CASRRDGFGNQPQHF
TRBD2 TRBJ2-3 TRBV2 - TGTGCCAGCAGCGCACTAGCGATGGGAGATACGCAGTATTTT CASSALAMGDTQYF
TRBD2 TRBJ2-2 TRBV4-3 - TGCGCCAGCAGCCAAGATTATCTGCGGGGGGGGAGCGGGGAGCTGTTTTTT CASSQDYLRGGSGELFF
TRBD2 TRBJ2-5 TRBV9 - TGTGCCAGCAGCCCTTCCACCCCGGGACTAGCGGGAGTAGGGACTCAAGAGACCCAGTACTTC CASSPSTPGLAGVGTQETQYF
- TRBJ2-2 TRBV2 - TGTGCCAGCAAACGAGACACCGGGGAGCTGTTTTTT CASKRDTGELFF
- TRBJ2-1 TRBV7-2 - TGTGCCAGCAGCTCGTTGGGCGGGGAGCAGTTCTTC CASSSLGGEQFF
TRBD1 TRBJ1-1 TRBV18 - TGTGCCAGCTCATCGACAGGGTTGAACACTGAAGCTTTCTTT CASSSTGLNTEAFF
- TRBJ1-3 TRBV7-2 - TGTGCCAGCAGCTCCTCGGTTCAGGGTGGAAACACCATATATTTT CASSSSVQGGNTIYF
- TRBJ1-1 TRBV7-8 - TGTGCCAGCAGCTTAGTGGCGGTGAACACTGAAGCTTTCTTT CASSLVAVNTEAFF
- TRBJ2-6 TRBV11-3 - TGTGCCAGCAGCTCCGGACACTCTGGGGCCAACGTCCTGACTTTC CASSSGHSGANVLTF
- TRBJ2-2 TRBV6-1 - TGTGCCTATGAGGGCGCGAACACCGGGGAGCTGTTTTTT CAYEGANTGELFF
- TRBJ1-4 TRBV7-9 - TGTGCCAGCAGCCCAGGGGCAGTTGAAAAACTGTTTTTT CASSPGAVEKLFF
- TRBJ1-1 TRBV5-1 - TGCGCCAGCAGCCCCCGGGACGGGACTGAAGCTTTCTTT CASSPRDGTEAFF